One TCR beta chain is described in this entry. Its antigen is currently unknown. PCR amplification relied on 60 Vbeta primers (plus 13 Jbeta primers). Method: immunoSEQ multiplex PCR; TCRdb's copy keeps in-frame clones and lacks some. In the table there are 150,000 to 200,000 clones, around 81% of which are singletons. This sample was taken from a study of cytomegalovirus exposure and HLA in healthy donors. As for the study in general: Genotyping showed 81% of over 350 donors falling in the Caucasian-associated ancestry cluster. Whole-study results and caveats: A later analysis showed HLA-associated TCR beta chains outstripping equally common others in clonal expansion.

The germline V and J ends were trimmed by 0 bases and 3 bases, with 10 bases remaining between them. The CDR3 consists of 15 residues. The V gene's germline CDR1 is SGHRS and CDR2 YFSETQ. The genes are TRBV5-1 and TRBJ1-3; D is possibly TRBD1 (5 bases). The sample taken for sequencing was PBMCs. The TCR sequence derives from a middle-aged woman in good health and CMV-seronegative. CDR3 region: CASSLEGQSGNTIYF. The CDR3 DNA is TGCGCCAGCAGCTTGGAGGGGCAAAGTGGAAACACCATATATTTT.